This TCR beta chain emerged from a study of blood T cell repertoires in COVID-19. Across the whole study: The United States, Italy and Spain were the sources of the acute and convalescent COVID-19 samples. The analysed material was cDNA or gDNA that came from T cells, B-cell-depleted T cells, or PBMCs.

Germline-derived CDR1 and CDR2 are MNHEY and SMNVEV (reference sequence). V lost 6 bases to trimming and J lost 4 bases, with 19 bases between them. CDR3 length equals 15 residues. Here immunoSEQ multiplex PCR was the method, and the copy in TCRdb shows in-frame clones only, minus some. The profile covers under 300,000 clones, with 81% appearing a single time and around 2.9% taken by the ten largest. Sequencing was performed on peripheral blood. The chain uses TRBV27 and TRBJ2-7; D is possibly TRBD1 (5 bases). The receptor was isolated from a woman aged 55-69 years with active or convalescent COVID-19. For the CDR3, the DNA is TGTGCCAGCAGCCGAGACAGTACCAGGAAATACGAGCAGTACTTC. Translated, it gives CASSRDSTRKYEQYF.